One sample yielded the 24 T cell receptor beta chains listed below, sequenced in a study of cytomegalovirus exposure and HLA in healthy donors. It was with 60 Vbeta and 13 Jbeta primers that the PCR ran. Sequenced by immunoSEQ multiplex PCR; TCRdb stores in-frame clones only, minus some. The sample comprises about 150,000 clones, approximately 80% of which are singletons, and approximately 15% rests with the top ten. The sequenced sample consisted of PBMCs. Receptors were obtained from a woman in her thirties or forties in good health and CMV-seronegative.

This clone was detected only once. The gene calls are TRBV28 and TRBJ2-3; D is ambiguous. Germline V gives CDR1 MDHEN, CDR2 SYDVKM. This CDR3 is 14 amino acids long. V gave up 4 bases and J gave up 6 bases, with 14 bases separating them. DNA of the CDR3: TGTGCCAGCAGTTCCCTATTGCGTTCTGATACGCAGTATTTT. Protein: CASSSLLRSDTQYF.

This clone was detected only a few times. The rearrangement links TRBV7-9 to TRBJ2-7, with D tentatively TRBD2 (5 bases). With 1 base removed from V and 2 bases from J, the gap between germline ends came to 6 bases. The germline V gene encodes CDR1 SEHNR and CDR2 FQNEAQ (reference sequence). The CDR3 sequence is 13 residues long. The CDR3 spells CASSLEGAYEQYF. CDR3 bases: TGTGCCAGCAGCTTAGAGGGAGCCTACGAGCAGTACTTC.

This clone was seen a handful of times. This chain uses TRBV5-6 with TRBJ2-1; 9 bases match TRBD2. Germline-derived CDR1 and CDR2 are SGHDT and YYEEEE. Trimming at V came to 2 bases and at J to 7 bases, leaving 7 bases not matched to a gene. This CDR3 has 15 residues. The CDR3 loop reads CASSFGTSRFNEQFF. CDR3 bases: TGTGCCAGCAGCTTCGGGACTAGCAGGTTTAATGAGCAGTTCTTC. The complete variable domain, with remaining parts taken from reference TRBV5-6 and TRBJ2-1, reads DAGVTQSPTHLIKTRGQQVTLRCSPKSGHDTVSWYQQALGQGPQFIFQYYEEEERQRGNFPDRFSGHQFPNYSSELNVNALLLGDSALYLCASSFGTSRFNEQFFGPGTRLTVL.

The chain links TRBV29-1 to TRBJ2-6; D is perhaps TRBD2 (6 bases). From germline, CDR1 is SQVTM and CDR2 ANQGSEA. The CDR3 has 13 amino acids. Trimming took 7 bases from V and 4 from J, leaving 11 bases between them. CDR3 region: CSAWGEGANVLTF. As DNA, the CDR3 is TGCAGCGCTTGGGGGGAAGGGGCCAACGTCCTGACTTTC.

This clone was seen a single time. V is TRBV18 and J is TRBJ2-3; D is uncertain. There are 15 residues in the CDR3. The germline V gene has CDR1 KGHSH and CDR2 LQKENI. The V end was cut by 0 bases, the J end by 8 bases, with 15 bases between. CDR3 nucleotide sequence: TGTGCCAGCTCACCACCTGCGGCTAACTGGCCTACGCAGTATTTT. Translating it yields CASSPPAANWPTQYF. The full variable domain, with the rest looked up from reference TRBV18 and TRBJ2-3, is NAGVMQNPRHLVRRRGQEARLRCSPMKGHSHVYWYRQLPEEGLKFMVYLQKENIIDESGMPKERFSAEFPKEGPSILRIQQVVRGDSAAYFCASSPPAANWPTQYFGPGTRLTVL.

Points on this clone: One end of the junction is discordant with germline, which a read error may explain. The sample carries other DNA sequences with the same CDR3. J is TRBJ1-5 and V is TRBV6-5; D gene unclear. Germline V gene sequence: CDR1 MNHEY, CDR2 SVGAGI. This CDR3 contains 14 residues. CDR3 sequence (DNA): TGTGCCAGCAGCTACTCAGTCGGGTATCAGCCCCAGCATTTT. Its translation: CASSYSVGYQPQHF.

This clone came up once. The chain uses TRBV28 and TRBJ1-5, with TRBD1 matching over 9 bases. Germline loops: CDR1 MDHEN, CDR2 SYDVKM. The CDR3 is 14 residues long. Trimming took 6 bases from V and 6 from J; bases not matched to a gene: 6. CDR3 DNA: TGTGCCAGCAGCCGGGACAGGGCTTTTCAGCCCCAGCATTTT. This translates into CASSRDRAFQPQHF.

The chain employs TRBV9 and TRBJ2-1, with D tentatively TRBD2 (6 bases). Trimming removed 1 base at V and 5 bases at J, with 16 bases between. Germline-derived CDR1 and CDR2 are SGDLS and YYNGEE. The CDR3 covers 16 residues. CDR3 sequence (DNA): TGTGCCAGCAGCGTATTGCCCGGGGGAGTTAACAATGAGCAGTTCTTC. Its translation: CASSVLPGGVNNEQFF. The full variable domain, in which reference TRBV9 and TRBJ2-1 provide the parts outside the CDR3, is DSGVTQTPKHLITATGQRVTLRCSPRSGDLSVYWYQQSLDQGLQFLIQYYNGEERAKGNILERFSAQQFPDLHSELNLSSLELGDSALYFCASSVLPGGVNNEQFFGPGTRLTVL.

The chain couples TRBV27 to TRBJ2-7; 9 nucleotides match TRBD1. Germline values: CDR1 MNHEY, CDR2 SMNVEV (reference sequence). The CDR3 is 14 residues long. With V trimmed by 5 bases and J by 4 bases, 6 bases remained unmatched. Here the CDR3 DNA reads TGTGCCAGCAGTCCGGGACAGGGTCAGTACGAGCAGTACTTC. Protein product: CASSPGQGQYEQYF.

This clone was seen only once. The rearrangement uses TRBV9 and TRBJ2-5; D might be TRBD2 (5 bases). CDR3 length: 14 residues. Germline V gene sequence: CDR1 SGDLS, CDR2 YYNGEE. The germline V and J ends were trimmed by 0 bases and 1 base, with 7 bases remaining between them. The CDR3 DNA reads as TGTGCCAGCAGCGTAGGAGGGCCCCAAGAGACCCAGTACTTC. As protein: CASSVGGPQETQYF.

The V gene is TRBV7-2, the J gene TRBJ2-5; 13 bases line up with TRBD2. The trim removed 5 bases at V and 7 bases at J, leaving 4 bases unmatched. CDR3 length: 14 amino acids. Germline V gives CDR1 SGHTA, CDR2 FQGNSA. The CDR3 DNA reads TGTGCCAGCAGCACTAGCGGGAGGGGGGGGACCCAGTACTTC. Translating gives CASSTSGRGGTQYF.

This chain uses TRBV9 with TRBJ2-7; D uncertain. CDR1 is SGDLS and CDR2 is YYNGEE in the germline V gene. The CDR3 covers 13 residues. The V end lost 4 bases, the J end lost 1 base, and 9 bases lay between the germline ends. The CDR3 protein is CASSSPSSYEQYF. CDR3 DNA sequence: TGTGCCAGCAGCTCCCCATCATCCTACGAGCAGTACTTC. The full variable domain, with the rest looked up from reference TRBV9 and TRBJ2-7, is DSGVTQTPKHLITATGQRVTLRCSPRSGDLSVYWYQQSLDQGLQFLIQYYNGEERAKGNILERFSAQQFPDLHSELNLSSLELGDSALYFCASSSPSSYEQYFGPGTRLTVT.

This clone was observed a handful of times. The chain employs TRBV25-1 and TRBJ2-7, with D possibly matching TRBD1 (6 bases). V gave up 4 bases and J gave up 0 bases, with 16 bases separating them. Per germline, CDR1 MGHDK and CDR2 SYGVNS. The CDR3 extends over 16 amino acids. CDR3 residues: CASSGRTVLGSYEQYF. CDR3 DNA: TGTGCCAGCAGTGGACGGACAGTTCTAGGCTCCTACGAGCAGTACTTC.

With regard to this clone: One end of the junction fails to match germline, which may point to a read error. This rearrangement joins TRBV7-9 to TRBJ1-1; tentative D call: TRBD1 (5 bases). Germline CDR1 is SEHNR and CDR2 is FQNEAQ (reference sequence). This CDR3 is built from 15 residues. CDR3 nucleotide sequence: TGTTCCAGCAGCTATCAGGGAACTCTGGGCACTGAAGCTTTCTTT. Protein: CSSSYQGTLGTEAFF.

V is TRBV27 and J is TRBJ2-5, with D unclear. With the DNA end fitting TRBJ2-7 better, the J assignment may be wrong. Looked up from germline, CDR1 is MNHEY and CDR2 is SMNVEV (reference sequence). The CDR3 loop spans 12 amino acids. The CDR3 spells CASSQAGYEQYF. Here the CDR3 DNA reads TGTGCCAGCAGCCAAGCAGGCTACGAGCAGTACTTC.

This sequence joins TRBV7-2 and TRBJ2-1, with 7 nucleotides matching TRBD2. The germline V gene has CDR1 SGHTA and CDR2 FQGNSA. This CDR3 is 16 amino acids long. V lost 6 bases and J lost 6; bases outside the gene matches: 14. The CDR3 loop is CASRDTSASNFNEQFF. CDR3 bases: TGTGCCAGCAGGGATACTAGCGCTAGTAATTTCAATGAGCAGTTCTTC. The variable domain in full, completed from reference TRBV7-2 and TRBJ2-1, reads GAGVSQSPSNKVTEKGKDVELRCDPISGHTALYWYRQSLGQGLEFLIYFQGNSAPDKSGLPSDRFSAERTGGSVSTLTIQRTQQEDSAVYLCASRDTSASNFNEQFFGPGTRLTVL.

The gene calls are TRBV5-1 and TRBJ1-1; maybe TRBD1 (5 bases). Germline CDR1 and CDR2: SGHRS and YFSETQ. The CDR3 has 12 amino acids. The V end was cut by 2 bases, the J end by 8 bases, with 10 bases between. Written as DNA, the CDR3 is TGCGCCAGCAGCTTCACAGGAGAGGAAGCTTTCTTT. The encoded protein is CASSFTGEEAFF.

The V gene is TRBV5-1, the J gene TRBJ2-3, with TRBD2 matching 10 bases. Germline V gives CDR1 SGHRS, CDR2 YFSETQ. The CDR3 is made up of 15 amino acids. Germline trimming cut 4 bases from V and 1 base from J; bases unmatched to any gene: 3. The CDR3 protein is CASSGGLAGTDTQYF. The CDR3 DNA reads TGCGCCAGCAGCGGCGGACTAGCGGGCACAGATACGCAGTATTTT.

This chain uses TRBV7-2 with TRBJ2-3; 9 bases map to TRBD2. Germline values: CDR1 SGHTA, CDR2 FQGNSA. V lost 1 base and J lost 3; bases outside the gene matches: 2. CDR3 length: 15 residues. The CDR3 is CASSLVAGATDTQYF. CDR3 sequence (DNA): TGTGCCAGCAGCTTAGTAGCGGGAGCTACAGATACGCAGTATTTT.

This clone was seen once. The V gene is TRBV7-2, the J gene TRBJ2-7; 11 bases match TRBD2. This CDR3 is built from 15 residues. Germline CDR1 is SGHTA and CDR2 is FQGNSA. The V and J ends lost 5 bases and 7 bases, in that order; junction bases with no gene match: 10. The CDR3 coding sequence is TGTGCCAGCAGCAATAGCGGGGGGGTCACTTCGGAGCAGTACTTC. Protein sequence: CASSNSGGVTSEQYF.

CDR3 in amino acids: CASSTGTGVKKLFF. The CDR3 DNA reads as TGTGCCAGCAGCACCGGGACAGGGGTGAAAAAACTGTTTTTT. The chain uses TRBV5-6 and TRBJ1-4; 10 bases match TRBD1. CDR3 length: 14 residues. Germline V gene lookup returns CDR1 SGHDT and CDR2 YYEEEE. Losses at the gene ends were 4 bases for V and 9 bases for J; bases not matched to a gene: 6. Variable domain in full (rest from reference TRBV5-6 and TRBJ1-4): DAGVTQSPTHLIKTRGQQVTLRCSPKSGHDTVSWYQQALGQGPQFIFQYYEEEERQRGNFPDRFSGHQFPNYSSELNVNALLLGDSALYLCASSTGTGVKKLFFGSGTQLSVL.

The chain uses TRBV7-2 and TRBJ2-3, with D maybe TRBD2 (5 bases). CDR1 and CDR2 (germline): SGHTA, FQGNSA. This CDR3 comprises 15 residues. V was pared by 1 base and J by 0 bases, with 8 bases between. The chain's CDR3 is CASSLDLASTDTQYF. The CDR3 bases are TGTGCCAGCAGCTTAGACCTAGCCAGCACAGATACGCAGTATTTT.

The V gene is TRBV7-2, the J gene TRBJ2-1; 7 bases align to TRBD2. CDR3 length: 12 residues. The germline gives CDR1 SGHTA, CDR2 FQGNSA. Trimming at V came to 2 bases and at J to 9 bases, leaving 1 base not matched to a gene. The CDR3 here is CASSLTGGEQFF. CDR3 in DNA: TGTGCCAGCAGCTTAACGGGAGGTGAGCAGTTCTTC.

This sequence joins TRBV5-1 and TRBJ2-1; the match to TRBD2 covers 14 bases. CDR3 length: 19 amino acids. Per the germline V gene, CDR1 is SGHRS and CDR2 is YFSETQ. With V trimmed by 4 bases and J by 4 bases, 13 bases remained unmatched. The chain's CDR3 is CASSVSGTSGSTRYNEQFF. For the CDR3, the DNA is TGCGCCAGCAGCGTCTCCGGGACTAGCGGGAGCACACGATACAATGAGCAGTTCTTC.